Below, 7 T cell receptor beta chains from the same sample are listed, as sequenced in a study of blood T cell repertoires in COVID-19. This table comes from immunoSEQ multiplex PCR, and its TCRdb copy is limited to in-frame clones, with some not included. The profile shows under 150,000 clones, around three quarters of them singletons. Input material: peripheral blood. The receptors come from a woman between 65 and 79 years old with acute or convalescent COVID-19.

The sample holds a few counts of this clone. V usage is TRBV6-5 and J usage is TRBJ2-7; 9 nucleotides line up with TRBD2. Germline trimming cut 6 bases from V and 3 bases from J; bases unmatched to any gene: 3. The CDR3 consists of 13 residues. Germline values: CDR1 MNHEY, CDR2 SVGAGI. Here the CDR3 DNA reads TGTGCCAGCAGCCCGCGGGGGGGCTACGAGCAGTACTTC. Protein sequence: CASSPRGGYEQYF.

CDR3: CASRPGTGNTDTQYF. CDR3 DNA sequence: TGTGCCAGCAGGCCCGGGACAGGGAACACAGATACGCAGTATTTT. The J gene is TRBJ2-3, the V gene TRBV2, with TRBD1 matching 9 bases. Trimming cost V 6 bases and J 2 bases; bases outside gene matches: 6. The CDR3 length is 15 residues. Germline V lookup: CDR1 SNHLY, CDR2 FYNNEI.

V usage is TRBV18 and J usage is TRBJ2-1; D may be TRBD2 (6 bases). CDR3 length: 14 residues. Germline V lookup: CDR1 KGHSH, CDR2 LQKENI. V dropped 0 bases and J dropped 6 bases, with 9 bases sitting between them. This chain's CDR3 is CASSPPGGINEQFF. The CDR3, as DNA: TGTGCCAGCTCACCACCGGGCGGGATCAATGAGCAGTTCTTC.

V gene TRBV24-1 combines with J gene TRBJ2-1, with a tentative D call TRBD2 (6 bases). This CDR3 region has 18 residues. The V end was cut by 7 bases, the J end by 2 bases, with 23 bases between. The germline CDR1 and CDR2 sequences are KGHDR and SFDVKD. CDR3 region: CATSCGTCVRRAYNEQFF. As DNA, the CDR3 is TGTGCCACCAGCTGTGGGACTTGTGTTCGCCGGGCCTACAATGAGCAGTTCTTC.

The chain employs TRBV6-5 and TRBJ1-5; TRBD1 might be the D (6 bases). The CDR3 covers 14 residues. Germline CDR1 reads MNHEY; CDR2 reads SVGAGI. With 0 bases removed from V and 6 bases from J, the gap between germline ends came to 9 bases. The CDR3 bases are TGTGCCAGCAGTTACTCGGGAGGGGGTCAGCCCCAGCATTTT. Translated: CASSYSGGGQPQHF.

The chain links TRBV27 to TRBJ1-2; 8 positions match TRBD1. The CDR3 totals 15 residues. Germline lookup yields CDR1 MNHEY and CDR2 SMNVEV (reference sequence). J gave up 4 bases and V 5 bases, and 9 bases lay outside the gene matches. Here the CDR3 reads CASSNTPTGGYGYTF. In nucleotides, the CDR3 is TGTGCCAGCAGTAATACCCCAACAGGGGGCTATGGCTACACCTTC.

This chain links TRBV6-2 or TRBV6-3 with TRBJ1-6, with 7 bases matching TRBD1. V was clipped by 0 bases and J by 6 bases; unmatched bases: 2. The germline gives CDR1 MNHEY, CDR2 SVGEGT. The CDR3 totals 15 residues. The CDR3 nucleotides are TGTGCCAGCAGTTACTCGGGACAGCGTAATTCACCCCTCCACTTT. It codes for CASSYSGQRNSPLHF.